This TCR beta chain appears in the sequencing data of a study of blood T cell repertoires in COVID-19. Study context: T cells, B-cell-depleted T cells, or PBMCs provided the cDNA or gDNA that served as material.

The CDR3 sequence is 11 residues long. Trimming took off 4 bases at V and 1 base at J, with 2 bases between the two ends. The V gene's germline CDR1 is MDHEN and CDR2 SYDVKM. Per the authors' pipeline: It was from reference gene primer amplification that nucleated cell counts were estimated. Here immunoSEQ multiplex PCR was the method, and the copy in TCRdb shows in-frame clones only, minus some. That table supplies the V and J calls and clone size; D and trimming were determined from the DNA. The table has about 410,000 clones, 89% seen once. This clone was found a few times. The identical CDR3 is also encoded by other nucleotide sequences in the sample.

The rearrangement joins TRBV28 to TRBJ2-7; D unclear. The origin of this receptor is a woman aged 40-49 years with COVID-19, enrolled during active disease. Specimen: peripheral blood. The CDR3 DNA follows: TGTGCCAGCAGTTCGTCCTACGAGCAGTACTTC. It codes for CASSSSYEQYF.